This TCR beta chain was captured in a study of Ad26.COV2.S vaccination and SARS-CoV-2 variants (dated by TCRdb to about 2021). Some background on the complete study: Vaccine-arm donors were drawn from COV1001, a multicentre, randomized, double-blind, placebo-controlled phase I-IIa trial of Ad26.COV2.S in healthy adults. TCRbeta repertoire sequencing served as the tool for gauging how specific and how broad the SARS-CoV-2-reactive T cell receptors were following Ad26.COV2.S vaccination. Trial participants were randomized into five groups of five, in which low-dose or high-dose Ad26.COV2.S was given once or twice, or placebo was given on both occasions. The TCR-sequenced set comprised approximately 32 samples: approximately 20 Ad26.COV2.S vaccine recipients, 5 placebo recipients and 8 SARS-CoV-2 convalescent individuals. Investigators remained blinded to trial group allocation during experiments and outcome assessment. Dosing of Ad26.COV2.S was intramuscular, at either 5x10^10 or 1x10^11 viral particles, delivered as one shot or as two shots spaced 56 days apart. The paper's findings and limits, for the study overall: Vaccine and placebo recipients had similar non-spike TCR breadth, a finding consistent with the vaccine containing only spike. Comparing responses between vaccine doses or regimens was not something the study was powered to do. The authors noted that the TCR breadth and depth analyses may have underestimated total T cell responses. After vaccination, substantial breadth of spike-specific CD8+ and CD4+ T cell responses was reported. Ad26.COV2.S recipients had higher spike-specific TCR breadth than placebo recipients (P = 0.0014).

V and J lose 2 bases and 0 bases, and a span of 12 bases separates them. Taken from the germline V gene (reference sequence), the CDR1 and CDR2 loops are SEHNR and FQNEAQ. CDR3 length: 16 amino acids, cysteine to phenylalanine. Only the CDR3 part of the read is kept: 48 bases, read in frame from the first base. Details on this clone: Its antigen is currently not known. Base qualities were left out, and no much larger clone turns up one base away.

The immunoSEQ Assay was used to sequence TCRbeta CDR3 regions. After extraction, genomic DNA underwent amplification by bias-controlled multiplex PCR, followed by high-throughput sequencing. Per the source publication's procedure: To quantify the absolute abundance of each unique TCRbeta CDR3 region, sequences were collapsed and filtered. T cell fraction was estimated by normalizing TCRbeta template counts to usable DNA, with usable DNA measured through amplification of reference genes found in all nucleated cells. Repertoire TCRs were annotated as SARS-CoV-2-specific by exact matching of V gene, CDR3 amino acid sequence and J gene to a known reactive TCR set. The reference SARS-CoV-2 TCR set came from MIRA and was filtered for enrichment in COVID-19-positive ImmuneCODE repertoires, removing public or cross-reactive TCRs. Drawing on the MIRA antigens, annotated TCRs were analysed further at the level of specific ORF or position within ORF. Breadth was defined as annotated unique rearrangements over total unique productive rearrangements; depth was the summed frequency of those rearrangements. Two-sided Wilcoxon rank-sum tests were used to compare TCR breadth between groups. TCRdb stores this immuneACCESS table with in-frame sequences only. Part of the clones is absent; in the studies checked, under half of the shortfall reflects unresolved V genes, and no reason is known for the rest. Clone size and V and J calls were adopted from that table, with D and trimming inferred from the DNA. This sample has under 600,000 clones in its table, and 89% of those were observed once. The ten most abundant clones make up 1.7% of the sample.

Taken with the paper, the label for treatment or condition translates to: some 20 received Ad26.COV2.S at low or high dose, single or two shots; about 5 received placebo; per-sample allocation not given. For vaccine and placebo recipients, repertoires were sequenced using samples collected on day 63 after the first injection. Between 29 July and 7 August 2020, Cohort 1b enrolled about two dozen adults aged 18-55 years at one site in Boston, USA. Ad26.COV2.S was a replication-incompetent adenovirus type 26 vector that expressed a prefusion-stabilized SARS-CoV-2 spike protein derived from the original Wuhan strain.

The chain is assembled from TRBV7-9 and TRBJ2-3; the D gene is possibly TRBD1, with 5 bases matching. The sequence was obtained from a person between 18 and 59 years old who received the Ad26.COV2.S COVID-19 vaccine or a placebo. Sequences were derived from peripheral blood, sampled in a trial of Ad26.COV2.S vaccine versus placebo. The nucleotide sequence is TGTGCCAGCAGCTTACTTGGACAAACCAGCACAGATACGCAGTATTTT. This sequence encodes CASSLLGQTSTDTQYF.